This T cell receptor beta chain was profiled in a study of cytomegalovirus exposure and HLA in healthy donors. The PCR used 60 Vbeta and 13 Jbeta primers. Sequencing used immunoSEQ multiplex PCR; TCRdb keeps in-frame clones, though not all of them. The data show around 130,000 clones, 75% to 80% seen once. From germline, CDR1 is WNHNN and CDR2 SYGVQD (reference sequence). The CDR3 is 14 amino acids. V lost 4 bases and J 6 bases, leaving 15 bases between the germline ends. The sequence came from a woman aged 60-75 years in good health and CMV-seronegative. The gene calls are TRBV10-1 and TRBJ1-1, with TRBD1 as a possible D gene (5 bases). The sample was PBMCs. The DNA of the CDR3 is TGCGCCAGCAGTGCCGGGGGACCGATCCCTGAAGCTTTCTTT. It translates to CASSAGGPIPEAFF.